The TCR beta chain under discussion was sequenced for a study of T-cell memory formation after mild COVID-19. Study outcomes and limitations: Researchers report contracting CD4+ clones mostly in CM and EM, with CD8+ clones in EMRA. A second wave expanding day 15 to 37 was CD4+-biased; contracting clones were balanced.

TCRalpha and TCRbeta libraries used 5'RACE with constant-segment primers and UMIs. From the 5' RACE reads, TCRdb called clonotypes with MiXCR, one entry per CDR3 protein. The data show some 320,000 distinct CDR3 sequences, with approximately 14% seen just once and about 21% held by the top ten. Remarks on this clonotype: Its target is not known.

The CDR3 runs 13 residues. Deletions cut 9 bases from V and 0 bases from J, with 11 bases between. Germline values: CDR1 SNHLY, CDR2 FYNNEI. The sequence came from a man younger than 35 who had mild COVID-19 (a few samples of this study predate the infection). Cell type and time point are not known. The chain links TRBV2 to TRBJ1-1; D is unclear. Sequenced: PBMCs or a T cell subset sorted from them (not recorded which). This chain's CDR3 is CAREERMNTEAFF. In DNA, the CDR3 is TGTGCCAGGGAGGAACGAATGAACACTGAAGCTTTCTTT.